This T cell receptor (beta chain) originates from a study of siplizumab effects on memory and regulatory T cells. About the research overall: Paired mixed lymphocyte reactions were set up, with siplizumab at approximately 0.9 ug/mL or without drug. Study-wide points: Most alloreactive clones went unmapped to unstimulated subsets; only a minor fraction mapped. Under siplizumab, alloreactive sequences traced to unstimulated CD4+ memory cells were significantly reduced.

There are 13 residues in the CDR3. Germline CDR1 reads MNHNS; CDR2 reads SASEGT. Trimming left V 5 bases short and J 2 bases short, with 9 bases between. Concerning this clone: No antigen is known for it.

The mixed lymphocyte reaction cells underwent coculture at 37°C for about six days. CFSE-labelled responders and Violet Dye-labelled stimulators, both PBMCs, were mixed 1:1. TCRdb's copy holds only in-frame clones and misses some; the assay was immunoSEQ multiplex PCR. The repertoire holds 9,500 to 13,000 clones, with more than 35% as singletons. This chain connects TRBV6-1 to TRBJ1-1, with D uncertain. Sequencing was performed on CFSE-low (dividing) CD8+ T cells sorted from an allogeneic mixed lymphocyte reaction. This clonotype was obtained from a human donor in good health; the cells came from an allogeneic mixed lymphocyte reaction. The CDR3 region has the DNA TGTGCCAGCAGTTATAACGATAACACTGAAGCTTTCTTT. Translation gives CASSYNDNTEAFF.